One sample yielded the 14 T cell receptor beta chains listed below, sequenced in a study of blood T cell repertoires in COVID-19. Clones were sequenced by immunoSEQ multiplex PCR, and TCRdb holds only the in-frame ones, with some missing. The table has about 330,000 clones, around nine tenths seen once. The sequenced sample consisted of peripheral blood. The receptors stem from a woman between 45 and 65 years old with active or convalescent COVID-19.

The rearrangement links TRBV4-2 to TRBJ2-2; TRBD2 might be the D (5 bases). V lost 5 bases and J lost 1, with 5 bases in between. Germline lookup yields CDR1 LGHNA and CDR2 YNFKEQ. The CDR3 loop spans 13 amino acids. The CDR3 region is CASSSGNTGELFF. CDR3 sequence (DNA): TGTGCCAGCAGCAGCGGGAACACCGGGGAGCTGTTTTTT.

The chain recombines TRBV5-1 with TRBJ2-3; possibly TRBD2 for D (5 bases). CDR1 and CDR2 (germline): SGHRS, YFSETQ. V was shortened by 4 bases and J by 0 bases, with 9 bases between the two germline ends. The CDR3 contains 14 residues. The CDR3 spells CASSPRTSTDTQYF. Here the CDR3 DNA reads TGCGCCAGCAGCCCCCGGACTAGCACAGATACGCAGTATTTT.

The rearrangement joins TRBV27 to TRBJ2-7; D ambiguous. Per the germline V gene, CDR1 is MNHEY and CDR2 is SMNVEV (reference sequence). The ends were cut back, 5 bases at V and 7 bases at J, with 15 bases in the middle. This CDR3 contains 13 residues. Written as DNA, the CDR3 is TGTGCCAGCAGTGGGCAGGAAAGAAGAGAGCAGTACTTC. As protein: CASSGQERREQYF.

The chain has TRBV7-3 and TRBJ2-2; 7 positions match TRBD1. Trimming took 4 bases from V and 4 from J; bases not matched to a gene: 3. CDR3 length: 14 residues. The germline V gene has CDR1 SGHTA and CDR2 FQGTGA. The CDR3 protein is CASSSDRVTGELFF. The CDR3 bases are TGTGCCAGCAGCTCCGACAGGGTCACCGGGGAGCTGTTTTTT.

The rearrangement joins TRBV19 to TRBJ2-1; weak D call: TRBD2 (6 bases). The V gene lost 6 bases and the J gene lost 3 bases, with 15 bases spanning the gap. Germline V lookup: CDR1 LNHDA, CDR2 SQIVND (reference sequence). The CDR3 covers 15 residues. This chain's CDR3 is CASRAGTSYYNEQFF. As DNA, the CDR3 is TGTGCCAGTAGGGCCGGGACTTCCTACTACAATGAGCAGTTCTTC.

This rearrangement joins TRBV19 to TRBJ1-6; 9 bases map to TRBD1. J gave up 10 bases and V 9 bases, and 10 bases lay outside the gene matches. Germline values: CDR1 LNHDA, CDR2 SQIVND (reference sequence). This CDR3 comprises 14 residues. This chain's CDR3 is CASQETGGKSPLHF. The CDR3, as DNA: TGTGCCAGCCAGGAGACAGGGGGGAAATCACCCCTCCACTTT.

This chain joins TRBV19 and TRBJ2-1; TRBD1 agrees at 7 bases. The trim removed 5 bases at V and 3 bases at J, leaving 7 bases unmatched. CDR3 length: 15 amino acids. Germline CDR1 is LNHDA and CDR2 is SQIVND (reference sequence). Here the CDR3 DNA reads TGTGCCAGTAGTTTACAGGGGCCCCTCTACAATGAGCAGTTCTTC. This gives the protein CASSLQGPLYNEQFF. Filled out from reference TRBV19 and TRBJ2-1, the complete variable domain reads DGGITQSPKYLFRKEGQNVTLSCEQNLNHDAMYWYRQDPGQGLRLIYYSQIVNDFQKGDIAEGYSVSREKKESFPLTVTSAQKNPTAFYLCASSLQGPLYNEQFFGPGTRLTVL.

The chain is built from TRBV19 and TRBJ2-7; 9 bases line up with TRBD1. The V segment lost 5 bases and the J segment 2 bases; nucleotides outside the gene matches: 7. Per germline, CDR1 LNHDA and CDR2 SQIVND (reference sequence). CDR3 size: 15 residues. CDR3 DNA: TGTGCCAGTAGTCAGCGGGACAGGGTTACCTACGAGCAGTACTTC. This encodes CASSQRDRVTYEQYF.

This clone came up a few times. Other DNA sequences within the sample encode an identical CDR3. J is TRBJ2-7 and V is TRBV3-1 (or the pseudogene TRBV3-2), with TRBD1 matching over 7 bases. Trimming removed 3 bases from V and 2 bases from J; junction bases left unmatched: 4. The CDR3 has 14 amino acids. CDR1 is LGHDT and CDR2 is YNNKEL in the germline V gene (reference sequence). CDR3 nucleotide sequence: TGTGCCAGCAGCCAGGCGACAGGGCCCTACGAGCAGTACTTC. Protein product: CASSQATGPYEQYF.

In the case of this clone: Different DNA sequences within this sample yield the same CDR3. The chain carries TRBV7-2 and TRBJ2-7, with 7 bases lining up with TRBD2. Germline CDR1 is SGHTA and CDR2 is FQGNSA. The CDR3 totals 16 residues. Unmatched junction bases numbered 7, after V lost 1 base and J lost 1 base. The DNA for the CDR3 is TGTGCCAGCAGCTTAGTGGGAGGGAGGGGTTCCTACGAGCAGTACTTC. This gives the protein CASSLVGGRGSYEQYF.

This CDR3 reads CASSPRTGDDEQYF. The CDR3 DNA is TGTGCCAGCTCACCGAGGACAGGGGACGACGAGCAGTACTTC. The chain carries TRBV18 and TRBJ2-7; 9 positions agree with TRBD1. Germline CDR1 and CDR2: KGHSH and LQKENI. J lost 5 bases, V lost 3 bases, and 5 bases had no gene match. The CDR3 is made up of 14 amino acids.

V and J are TRBV5-1 and TRBJ2-5; 10 bases line up with TRBD2. Looked up from germline, CDR1 is SGHRS and CDR2 is YFSETQ. The CDR3 length is 17 residues. Trimming took 0 bases from V and 5 from J; bases not matched to a gene: 10. DNA of the CDR3: TGCGCCAGCAGCTTGGGGTCTAGCGGGAGCTCCCGGGAGACCCAGTACTTC. Its translation: CASSLGSSGSSRETQYF.

The V call is TRBV29-1, the J call TRBJ2-2; 10 bases are shared with TRBD2. Trimming took 2 bases from V and 1 from J; bases not matched to a gene: 1. CDR3 length equals 15 residues. Germline V lookup: CDR1 SQVTM, CDR2 ANQGSEA. For the CDR3, the DNA is TGCAGCGTTGAACTAGCGGGGGAGAACACCGGGGAGCTGTTTTTT. Its translation: CSVELAGENTGELFF.

This clone was observed at least ten times. The chain is built from TRBV27 and TRBJ2-1; 8 bases line up with TRBD2. The germline CDR1 and CDR2 sequences are MNHEY and SMNVEV (reference sequence). V was pared by 5 bases and J by 3 bases, with 0 bases of the junction left unmatched. The CDR3 is 13 residues long. CDR3 in amino acids: CASSSGSYNEQFF. The CDR3, as DNA: TGTGCCAGCAGTAGCGGGAGCTACAATGAGCAGTTCTTC.